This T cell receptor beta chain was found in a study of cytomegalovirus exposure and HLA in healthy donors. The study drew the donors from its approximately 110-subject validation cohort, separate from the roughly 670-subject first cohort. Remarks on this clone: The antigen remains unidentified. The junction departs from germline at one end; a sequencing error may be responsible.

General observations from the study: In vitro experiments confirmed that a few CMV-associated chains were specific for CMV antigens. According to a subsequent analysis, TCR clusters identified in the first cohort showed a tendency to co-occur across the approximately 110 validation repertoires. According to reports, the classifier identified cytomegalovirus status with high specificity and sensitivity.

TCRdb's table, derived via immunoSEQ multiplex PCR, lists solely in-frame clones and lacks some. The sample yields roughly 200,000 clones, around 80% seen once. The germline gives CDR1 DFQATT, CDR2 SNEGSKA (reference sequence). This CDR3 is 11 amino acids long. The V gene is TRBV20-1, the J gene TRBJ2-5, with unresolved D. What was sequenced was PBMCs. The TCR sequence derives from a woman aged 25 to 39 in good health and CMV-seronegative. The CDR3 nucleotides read TGCAGTGCTACAGACCAGGAGACCCAGTACTTC. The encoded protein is CSATDQETQYF.